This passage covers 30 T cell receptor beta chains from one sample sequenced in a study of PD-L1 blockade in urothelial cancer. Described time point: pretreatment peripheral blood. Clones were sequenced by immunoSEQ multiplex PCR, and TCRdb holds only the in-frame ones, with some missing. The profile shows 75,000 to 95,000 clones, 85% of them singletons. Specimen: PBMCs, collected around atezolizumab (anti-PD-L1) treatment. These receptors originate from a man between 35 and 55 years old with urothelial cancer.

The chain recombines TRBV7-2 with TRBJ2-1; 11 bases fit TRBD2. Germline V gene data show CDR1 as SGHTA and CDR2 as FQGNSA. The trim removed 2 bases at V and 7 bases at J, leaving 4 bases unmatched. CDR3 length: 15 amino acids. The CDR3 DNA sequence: TGTGCCAGCAGCTTAATAGCGGGAGGGGTTAATGAGCAGTTCTTC. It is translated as CASSLIAGGVNEQFF.

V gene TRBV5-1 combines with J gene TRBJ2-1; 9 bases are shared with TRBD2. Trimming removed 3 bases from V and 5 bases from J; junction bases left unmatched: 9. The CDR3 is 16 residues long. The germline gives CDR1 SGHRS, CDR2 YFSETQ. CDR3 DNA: TGCGCCAGCAGCTCTTCAATAGCGGGAGACCACAATGAGCAGTTCTTC. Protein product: CASSSSIAGDHNEQFF.

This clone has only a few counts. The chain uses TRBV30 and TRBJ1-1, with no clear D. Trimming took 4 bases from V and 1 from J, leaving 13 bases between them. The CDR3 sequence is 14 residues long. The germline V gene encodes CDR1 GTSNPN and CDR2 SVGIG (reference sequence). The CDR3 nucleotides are TGTGCCTGGAAGGATGGAGGGAAGAACACTGAAGCTTTCTTT. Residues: CAWKDGGKNTEAFF.

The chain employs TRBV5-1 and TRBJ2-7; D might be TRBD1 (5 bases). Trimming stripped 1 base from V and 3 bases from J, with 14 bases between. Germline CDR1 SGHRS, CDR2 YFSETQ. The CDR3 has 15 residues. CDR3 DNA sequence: TGCGCCAGCAGCTTGCGGGCAGACAGCCTCTACGAGCAGTACTTC. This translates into CASSLRADSLYEQYF.

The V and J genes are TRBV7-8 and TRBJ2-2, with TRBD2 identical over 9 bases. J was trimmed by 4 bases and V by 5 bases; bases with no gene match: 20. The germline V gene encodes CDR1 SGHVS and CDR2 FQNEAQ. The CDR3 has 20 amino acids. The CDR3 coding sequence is TGTGCCAGCAGCCGTCCTAGGGCCCCAGGAGCGGGAGGTCCCACCGGGGAGCTGTTTTTT. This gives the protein CASSRPRAPGAGGPTGELFF.

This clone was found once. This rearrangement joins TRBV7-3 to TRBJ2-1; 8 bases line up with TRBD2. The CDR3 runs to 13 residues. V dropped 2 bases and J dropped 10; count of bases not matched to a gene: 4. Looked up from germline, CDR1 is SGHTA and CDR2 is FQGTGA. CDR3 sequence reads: CASSLEWTSEQFF. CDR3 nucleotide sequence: TGTGCCAGCAGCTTAGAGTGGACTAGCGAGCAGTTCTTC.

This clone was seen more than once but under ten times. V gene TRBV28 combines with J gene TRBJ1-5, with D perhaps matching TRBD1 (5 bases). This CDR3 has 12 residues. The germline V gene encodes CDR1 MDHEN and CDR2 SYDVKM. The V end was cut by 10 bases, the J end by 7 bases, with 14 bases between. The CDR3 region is CAMGQGGQPQHF. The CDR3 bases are TGTGCCATGGGCCAGGGCGGACAGCCCCAGCATTTT.

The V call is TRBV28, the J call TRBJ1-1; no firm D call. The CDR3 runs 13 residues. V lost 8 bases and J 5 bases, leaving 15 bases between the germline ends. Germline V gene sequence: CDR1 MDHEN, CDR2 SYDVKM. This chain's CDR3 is CASSSAGTTEAFF. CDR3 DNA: TGTGCCAGCTCCTCGGCAGGAACGACTGAAGCTTTCTTT.

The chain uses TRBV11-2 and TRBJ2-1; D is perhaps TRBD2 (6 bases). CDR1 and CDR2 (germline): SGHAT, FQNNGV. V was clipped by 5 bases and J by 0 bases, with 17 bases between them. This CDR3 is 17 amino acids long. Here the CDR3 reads CASSPGRRGSSYNEQFF. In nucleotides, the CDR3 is TGTGCCAGCAGCCCCGGTCGGCGGGGAAGCTCCTACAATGAGCAGTTCTTC.

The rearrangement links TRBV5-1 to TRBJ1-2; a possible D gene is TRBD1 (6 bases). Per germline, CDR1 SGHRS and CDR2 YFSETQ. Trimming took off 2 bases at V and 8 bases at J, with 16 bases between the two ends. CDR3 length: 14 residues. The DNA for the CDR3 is TGCGCCAGCAGCTTAACAACCGGACAGTTCGGCTACACCTTC. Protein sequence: CASSLTTGQFGYTF.

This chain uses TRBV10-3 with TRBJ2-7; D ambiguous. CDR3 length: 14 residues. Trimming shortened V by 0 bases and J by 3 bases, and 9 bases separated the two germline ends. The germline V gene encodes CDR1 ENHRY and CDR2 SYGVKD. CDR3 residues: CAISESVAGYEQYF. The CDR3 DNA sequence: TGTGCCATCAGTGAGTCGGTAGCTGGCTACGAGCAGTACTTC.

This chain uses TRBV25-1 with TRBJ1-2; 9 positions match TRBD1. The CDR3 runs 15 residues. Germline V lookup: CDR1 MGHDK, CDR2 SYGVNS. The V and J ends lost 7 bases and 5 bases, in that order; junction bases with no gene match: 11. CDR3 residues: CASTMSTGTGYGYTF. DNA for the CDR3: TGTGCCAGCACCATGAGCACCGGGACAGGGTATGGCTACACCTTC.

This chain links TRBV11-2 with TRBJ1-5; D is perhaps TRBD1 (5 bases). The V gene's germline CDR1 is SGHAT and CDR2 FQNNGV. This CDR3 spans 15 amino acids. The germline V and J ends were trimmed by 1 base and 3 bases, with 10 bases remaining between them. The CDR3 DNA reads TGTGCCAGCAGCTTAGTGGGGGGTGCCAATCAGCCCCAGCATTTT. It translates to CASSLVGGANQPQHF.

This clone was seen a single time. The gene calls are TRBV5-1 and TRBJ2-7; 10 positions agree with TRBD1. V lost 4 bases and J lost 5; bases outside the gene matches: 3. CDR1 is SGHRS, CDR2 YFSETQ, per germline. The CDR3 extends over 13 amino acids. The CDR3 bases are TGCGCCAGCAGCGGGACAGGGGAAGACGAGCAGTACTTC. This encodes CASSGTGEDEQYF.

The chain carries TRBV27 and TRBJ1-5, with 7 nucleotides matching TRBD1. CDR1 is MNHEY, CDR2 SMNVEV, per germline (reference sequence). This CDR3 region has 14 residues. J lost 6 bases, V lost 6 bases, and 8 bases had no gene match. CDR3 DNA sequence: TGTGCCAGCAGCCCCCCTGGACAGGTTCAGCCCCAGCATTTT. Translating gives CASSPPGQVQPQHF.

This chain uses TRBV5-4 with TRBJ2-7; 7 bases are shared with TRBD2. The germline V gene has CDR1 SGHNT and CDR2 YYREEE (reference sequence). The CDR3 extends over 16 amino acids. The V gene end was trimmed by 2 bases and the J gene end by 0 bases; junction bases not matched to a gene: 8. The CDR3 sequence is CASSFLGRGSSYEQYF. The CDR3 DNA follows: TGTGCCAGCAGCTTTTTGGGGCGCGGGAGCTCCTACGAGCAGTACTTC.

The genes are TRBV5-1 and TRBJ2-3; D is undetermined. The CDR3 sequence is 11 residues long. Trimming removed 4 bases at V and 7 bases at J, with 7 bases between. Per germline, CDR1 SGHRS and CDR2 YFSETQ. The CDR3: CASSEQNTQYF. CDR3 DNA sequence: TGCGCCAGCAGCGAACAAAATACGCAGTATTTT.

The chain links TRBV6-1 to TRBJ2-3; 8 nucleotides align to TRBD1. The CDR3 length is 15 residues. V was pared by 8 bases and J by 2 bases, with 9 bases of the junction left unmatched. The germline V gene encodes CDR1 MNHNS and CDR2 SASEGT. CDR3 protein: CASVSGTGITDTQYF. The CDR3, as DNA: TGTGCCAGCGTCTCCGGGACAGGCATCACAGATACGCAGTATTTT.

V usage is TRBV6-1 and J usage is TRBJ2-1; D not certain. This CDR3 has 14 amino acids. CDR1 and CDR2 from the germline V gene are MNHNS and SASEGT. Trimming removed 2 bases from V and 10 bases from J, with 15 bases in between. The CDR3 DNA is TGTGCCAGCAGTGAAAGGCTACCCTACGGGGAGCAGTTCTTC. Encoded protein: CASSERLPYGEQFF.

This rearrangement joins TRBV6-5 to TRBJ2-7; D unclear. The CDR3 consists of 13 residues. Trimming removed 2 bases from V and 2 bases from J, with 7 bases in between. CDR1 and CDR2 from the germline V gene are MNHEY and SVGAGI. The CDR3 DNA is TGTGCCAGCAGTTACGGCCTGGCCTACGAGCAGTACTTC. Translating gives CASSYGLAYEQYF.

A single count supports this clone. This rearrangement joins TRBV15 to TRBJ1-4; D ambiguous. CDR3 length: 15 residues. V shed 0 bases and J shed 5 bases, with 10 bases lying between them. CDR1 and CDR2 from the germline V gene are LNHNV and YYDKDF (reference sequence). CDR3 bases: TGTGCCACCAGCAGAGATTACCAGTCCAATGAAAAACTGTTTTTT. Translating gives CATSRDYQSNEKLFF.

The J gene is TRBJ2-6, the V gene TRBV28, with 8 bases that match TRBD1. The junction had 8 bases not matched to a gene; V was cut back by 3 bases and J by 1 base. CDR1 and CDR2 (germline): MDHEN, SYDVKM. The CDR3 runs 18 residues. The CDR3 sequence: CASSFGTGRRSGANVLTF. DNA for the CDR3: TGTGCCAGCAGTTTTGGGACAGGCCGGCGGTCTGGGGCCAACGTCCTGACTTTC.

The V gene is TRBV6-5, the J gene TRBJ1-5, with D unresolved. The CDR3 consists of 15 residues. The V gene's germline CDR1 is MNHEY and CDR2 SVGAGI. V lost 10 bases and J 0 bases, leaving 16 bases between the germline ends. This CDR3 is CATSSGGYSNQPQHF. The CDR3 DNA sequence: TGTGCCACCTCCTCTGGAGGGTATAGCAATCAGCCCCAGCATTTT.

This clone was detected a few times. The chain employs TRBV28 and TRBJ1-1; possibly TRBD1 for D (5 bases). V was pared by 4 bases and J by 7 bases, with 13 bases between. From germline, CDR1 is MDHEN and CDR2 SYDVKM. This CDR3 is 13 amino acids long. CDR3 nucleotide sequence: TGTGCCAGCAGTTCAACGGGGGGAATTGAAGCTTTCTTT. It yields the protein CASSSTGGIEAFF.

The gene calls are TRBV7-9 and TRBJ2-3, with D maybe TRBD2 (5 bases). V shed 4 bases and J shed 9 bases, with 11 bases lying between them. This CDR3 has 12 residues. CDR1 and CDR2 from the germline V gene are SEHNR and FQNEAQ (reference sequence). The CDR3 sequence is CASSSQRSTQYF. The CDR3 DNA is TGTGCCAGCAGCTCTCAGCGGAGCACGCAGTATTTT.

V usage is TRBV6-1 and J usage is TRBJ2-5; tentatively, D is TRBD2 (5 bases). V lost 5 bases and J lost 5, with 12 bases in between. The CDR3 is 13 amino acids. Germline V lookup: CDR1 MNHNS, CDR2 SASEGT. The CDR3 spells CASSPRRGETQYF. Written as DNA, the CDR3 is TGTGCCAGCAGTCCACGGCGAGGGGAGACCCAGTACTTC.

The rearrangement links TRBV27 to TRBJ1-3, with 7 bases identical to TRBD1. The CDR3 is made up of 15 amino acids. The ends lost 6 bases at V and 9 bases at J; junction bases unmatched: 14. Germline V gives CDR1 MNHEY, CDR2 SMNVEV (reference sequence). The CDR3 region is CASRETGTLPGTIYF. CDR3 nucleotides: TGTGCCAGCAGGGAGACAGGGACCCTACCTGGCACCATATATTTT.

The chain's CDR3 is CASSLTVGRNTEAFF. CDR3 nucleotide sequence: TGTGCCAGCAGCTTAACGGTCGGGAGAAACACTGAAGCTTTCTTT. The genes are TRBV7-6 and TRBJ1-1, with D unresolved. Germline V gene sequence: CDR1 SGHVS, CDR2 FNYEAQ. Trimming stripped 2 bases from V and 2 bases from J, with 12 bases between. The CDR3 has 15 residues. Full variable domain (rest looked up from reference TRBV7-6 and TRBJ1-1): GAGVSQSPRYKVTKRGQDVALRCDPISGHVSLYWYRQALGQGPEFLTYFNYEAQQDKSGLPNDRFSAERPEGSISTLTIQRTEQRDSAMYRCASSLTVGRNTEAFFGQGTRLTVV.

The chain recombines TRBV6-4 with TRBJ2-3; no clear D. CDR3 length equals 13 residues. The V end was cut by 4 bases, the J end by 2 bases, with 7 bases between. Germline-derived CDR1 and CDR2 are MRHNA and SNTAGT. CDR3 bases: TGTGCCAGCAGTGTCCGCGCCACAGATACGCAGTATTTT. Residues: CASSVRATDTQYF.

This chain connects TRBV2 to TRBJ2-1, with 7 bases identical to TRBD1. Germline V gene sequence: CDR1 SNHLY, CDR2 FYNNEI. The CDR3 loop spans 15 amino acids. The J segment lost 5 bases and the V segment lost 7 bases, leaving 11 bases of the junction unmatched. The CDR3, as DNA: TGTGCCAGCAACCTGAGACAGGGTTTCGACAATGAGCAGTTCTTC. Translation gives CASNLRQGFDNEQFF.